Detailed here is one TCR beta chain. V was clipped by 3 bases and J by 5 bases; unmatched bases: 14. The CDR3 extends over 17 amino acids. Per the germline V gene, CDR1 is LGHNA and CDR2 is YNFKEQ. Assay used: immunoSEQ multiplex PCR; TCRdb lists only in-frame clones, some missing. The sample has 110,000 or so clones, approximately 95% seen once. The entry originates in a study of T cell changes during pregnancy in multiple sclerosis. Material: peripheral blood, obtained before pregnancy. The TCR comes from a female donor with multiple sclerosis, enrolled in a pregnancy study. V usage is TRBV4-2 and J usage is TRBJ2-5; 8 bases map to TRBD2. CDR3 amino acids: CASSQFSGGVREETQYF. The DNA for the CDR3 is TGTGCCAGCAGCCAGTTTTCCGGGGGGGTCCGTGAGGAGACCCAGTACTTC.